This T cell receptor (beta chain) was found in a study of PD-L1 blockade in urothelial cancer. Study-wide context: Male sex and bladder-origin urothelial cancer characterized about 90% of the roughly 29 patients.

Documented time point: peripheral blood 6 weeks after treatment start. Pretreatment and on-treatment samples were taken, numbering 1 to 8 per patient. General study points: Durable-benefit patients expanded tumor-associated blood clones more at 3 weeks.

For this clone: Its antigen is not known.

CDR1 and CDR2 from the germline V gene are LNHNV and YYDKDF (reference sequence). CDR3 size: 15 residues. With 0 bases removed from V and 0 bases from J, the gap between germline ends came to 9 bases. Templates that were synthetic TCR analogs were spiked into each PCR. The repertoire was sequenced with immunoSEQ multiplex PCR; TCRdb's copy has only in-frame clones and lacks some. The sample records roughly 110,000 clones, more than 85% being singletons. The source of this sequence is a man aged 55-75 years with urothelial cancer. Sequences were derived from PBMCs, sampled around atezolizumab (anti-PD-L1) treatment. The V and J genes are TRBV15 and TRBJ2-7, with unresolved D. The CDR3: CATSRDSVASYEQYF. CDR3 nucleotides: TGTGCCACCAGCAGAGACTCGGTAGCCTCCTACGAGCAGTACTTC.